The rows below give T cell receptor beta chains drawn from one sample of a study of blood T cell repertoires in COVID-19. This table comes from immunoSEQ multiplex PCR, and its TCRdb copy is limited to in-frame clones, with some not included. Found here are 78,000 or so clones, approximately 80% of them singletons; the top ten hold approximately 6%. Sequencing was performed on peripheral blood. These receptors all stem from a woman between 55 and 75 years old with acute or convalescent COVID-19. CDR3s include the opening cysteine and the closing phenylalanine or tryptophan. The D gene is left open where the match is weak. Clone size is not always given. Where it is, it says once, few, many or a class for expanded clones.

v_gene	d_gene	j_gene	abundance	CDR3nt	CDR3aa
TRBV6-5	.	TRBJ1-5	many	TGTGCCAGCAGTTACTCGGTCCAGACAGGCAATCAGCCCCAGCATTTT	CASSYSVQTGNQPQHF
TRBV2	TRBD2	TRBJ2-1	.	TGTGCCAGCAGTGAATTAGCGGGGGCCCCCAATGAGCAGTTCTTC	CASSELAGAPNEQFF
TRBV9	.	TRBJ1-5	.	TGTGCCAGCAGCCCAGGGGCCCGGACATTTCCGCAGCATTTT	CASSPGARTFPQHF
TRBV7-9	.	TRBJ2-2	few	TGTGCCAGCTCTCTTAGGGGTACGAACACCGGGGAGCTGTTTTTT	CASSLRGTNTGELFF
TRBV6-6	TRBD1	TRBJ1-5	.	TGTGCCAGCAGCCGCGGACAGGGGGGGAGCAATCAGCCCCAGCATTTT	CASSRGQGGSNQPQHF
TRBV19	TRBD1	TRBJ1-1	.	TGTGCCAGTAGTATATACAGGGGCGGGACTGAAGCTTTCTTT	CASSIYRGGTEAFF
TRBV11-2	TRBD2	TRBJ2-1	.	TGTGCCAGCAGCTTAGAATCTAGCGGGGGGTCCTACAATGAGCAGTTCTTC	CASSLESSGGSYNEQFF
TRBV24-1	.	TRBJ2-5	few	TGTGCCACCAGTGATTTGCGCCAAGAGACCCAGTACTTC	CATSDLRQETQYF
TRBV7-5	.	TRBJ1-1	.	TGTGCCAGAAGCTCTAGAGTGAGCAACACTGAAGCTTTCTTT	CARSSRVSNTEAFF
TRBV4-1	.	TRBJ1-2	.	TGCGCCAGCAGCCAAGAGGCAGGGCAGACCTACTATGGCTACACCTTC	CASSQEAGQTYYGYTF
TRBV3-1/TRBV3-2	.	TRBJ2-7	.	TGTGCCAGCAGCCTAGGCGGGAATAACTACGAGCAGTACTTC	CASSLGGNNYEQYF
TRBV18	TRBD1	TRBJ1-1	.	TGTGCCAGCTCACCCCCCGGGACAGGGAACACTGAAGCTTTCTTT	CASSPPGTGNTEAFF
TRBV2	TRBD1	TRBJ1-6	.	TGTGCCAGCATGGCCGGGACAGGGTATTCACCCCTCCACTTT	CASMAGTGYSPLHF